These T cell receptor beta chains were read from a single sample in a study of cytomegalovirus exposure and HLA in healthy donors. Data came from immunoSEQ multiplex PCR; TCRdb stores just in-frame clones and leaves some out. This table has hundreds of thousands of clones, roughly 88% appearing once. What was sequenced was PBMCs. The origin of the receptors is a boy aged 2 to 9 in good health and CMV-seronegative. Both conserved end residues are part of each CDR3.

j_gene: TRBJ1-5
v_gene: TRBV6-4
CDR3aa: CASSDPVKDRGGQPQHF

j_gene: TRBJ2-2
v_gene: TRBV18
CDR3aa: CASSPFTAGGNTGELFF

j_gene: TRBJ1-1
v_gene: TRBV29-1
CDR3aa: CSVDYRERGTEAFF

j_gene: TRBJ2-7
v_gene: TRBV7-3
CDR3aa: CASSLEAGVSCEQYF

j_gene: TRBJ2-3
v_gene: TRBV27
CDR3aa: CASTQGTSGRDTQYF

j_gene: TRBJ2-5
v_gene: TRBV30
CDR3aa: CAWIPRGASEQYF

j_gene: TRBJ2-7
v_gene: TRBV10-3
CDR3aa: CAISEVPGQGVHEQYF

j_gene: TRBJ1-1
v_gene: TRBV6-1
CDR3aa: CASRQWNTEAFF

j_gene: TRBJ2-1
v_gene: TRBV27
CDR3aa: CASSFGWGLPLNNEQFF

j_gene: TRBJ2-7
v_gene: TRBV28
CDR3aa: CASSLGASGILPAYEQYF

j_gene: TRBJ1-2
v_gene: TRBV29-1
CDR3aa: CSAQGQGGYGYTF

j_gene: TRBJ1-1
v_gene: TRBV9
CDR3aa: CASSPWTSRAEAFF

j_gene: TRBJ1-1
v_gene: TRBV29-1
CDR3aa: CSVTGQGLTEAFF

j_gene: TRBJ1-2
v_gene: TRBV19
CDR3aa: CASSMRVSYNYGYTF

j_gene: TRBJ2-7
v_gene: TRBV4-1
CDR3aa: CASSLWTSGTLEQYF

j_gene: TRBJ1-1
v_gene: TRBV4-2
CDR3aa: CASSQDPRGGQNTEAFF

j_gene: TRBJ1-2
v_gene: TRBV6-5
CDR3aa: CASSYSFLSNYGYTF

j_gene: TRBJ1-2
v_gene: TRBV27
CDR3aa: CASSLYSVDRSSGYTF

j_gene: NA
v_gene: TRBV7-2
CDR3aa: CASSLVYEQYF

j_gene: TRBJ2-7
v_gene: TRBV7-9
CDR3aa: CASSLAGGTYYEQYF

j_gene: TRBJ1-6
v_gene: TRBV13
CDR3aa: CASSLATGGSPLHF

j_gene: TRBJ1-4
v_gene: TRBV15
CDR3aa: CATSRAQPGNEKLFF

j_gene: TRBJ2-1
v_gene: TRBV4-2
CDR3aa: CASSQGGTGQFF

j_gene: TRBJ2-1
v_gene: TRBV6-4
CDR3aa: CASSLGLDSVNEQFF

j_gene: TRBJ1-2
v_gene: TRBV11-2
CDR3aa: CASSRDPGNGYTF

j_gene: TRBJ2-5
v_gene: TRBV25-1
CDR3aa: CASSLLGRSGETQYF

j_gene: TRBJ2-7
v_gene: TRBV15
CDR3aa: CATSRGANSYEQYF

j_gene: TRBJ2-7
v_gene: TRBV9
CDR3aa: CASSVGDNSYEQYF

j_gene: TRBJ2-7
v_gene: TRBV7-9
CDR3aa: CASSLRTDPTGEQYF

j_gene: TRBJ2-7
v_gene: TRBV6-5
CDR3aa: CASSYRQPDEQYF

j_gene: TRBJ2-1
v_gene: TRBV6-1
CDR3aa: CASLVGASSYNEQFF

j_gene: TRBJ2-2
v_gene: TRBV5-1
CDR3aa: CASSFHSGRSGELFF

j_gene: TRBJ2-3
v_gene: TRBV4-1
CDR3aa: CASSQDPLAGGLRTDTQYF

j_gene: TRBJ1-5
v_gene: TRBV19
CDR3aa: CASSTGGSNQPQHF

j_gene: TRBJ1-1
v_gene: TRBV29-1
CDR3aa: CSVIIGVYRTEAFF

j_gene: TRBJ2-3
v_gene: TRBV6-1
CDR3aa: CASSDPGGSSDTQYF

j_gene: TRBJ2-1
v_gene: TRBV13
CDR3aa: CASSFLAGGSYNEQFF

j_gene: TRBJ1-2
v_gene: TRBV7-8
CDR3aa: CASSLIRAPNRASGILYTF

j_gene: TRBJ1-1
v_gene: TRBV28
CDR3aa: CASSLAGQGITEAFF

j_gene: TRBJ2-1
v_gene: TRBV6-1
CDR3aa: CASPRSGAQPNEQFF

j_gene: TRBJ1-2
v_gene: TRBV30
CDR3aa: CAWSKPRTASNYGYTF

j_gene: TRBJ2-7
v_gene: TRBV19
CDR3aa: CASSVGGEQYF

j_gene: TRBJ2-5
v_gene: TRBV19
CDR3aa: CASSIQGFRETQYF

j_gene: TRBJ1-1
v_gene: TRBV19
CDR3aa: CASSIDRDSEAFF

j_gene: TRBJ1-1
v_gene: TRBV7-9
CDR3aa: CASSLGSGNTEAFF

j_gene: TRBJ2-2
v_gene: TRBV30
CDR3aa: CAWSSFGTSGRNTGELFF

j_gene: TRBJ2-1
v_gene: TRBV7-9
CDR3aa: CASSDSGGEQFF

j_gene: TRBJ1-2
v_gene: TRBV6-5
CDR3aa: CASRPTGFYGYTF

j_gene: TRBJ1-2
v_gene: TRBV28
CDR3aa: CASSFADRGLGGYTF

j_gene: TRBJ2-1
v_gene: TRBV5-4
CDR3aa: CASSLSSGRVNEQFF

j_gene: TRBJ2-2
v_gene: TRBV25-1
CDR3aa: CASSVFAGTSRAGELFF

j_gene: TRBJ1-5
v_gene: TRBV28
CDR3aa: CASSSTTDASNQPQHF

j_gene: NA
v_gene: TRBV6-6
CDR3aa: CASTDRALPSYEQYF

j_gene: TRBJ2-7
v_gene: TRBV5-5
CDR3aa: CASSLAGRGYEQYF